The entry that follows covers one TCR beta chain sequence. The antigen remains undetermined. The data were taken from a study of T cell responses to AZD1222 COVID-19 vaccine. General study findings and limits: Repertoire sampling was restricted to post-peak T cell response timepoints. Researchers report vaccine-associated CD4 TCRs spanning spike, with dominance at 160-218 and 743-854.

CDR1 is SGHAT, CDR2 FQNNGV, per germline. Trimming pared 1 base from V and 2 bases from J, leaving 11 bases between. The CDR3 is 15 residues long. Sequenced by immunoSEQ multiplex PCR; TCRdb stores in-frame clones only, minus some. The sample records some 99,000 clones, roughly 90% being singletons. The input for sequencing was peripheral blood, taken 28 days after the second AZD1222 dose. The sequence was collected from an adult who received the AZD1222 COVID-19 vaccine. The chain uses TRBV11-2 and TRBJ1-2, with D unclear. Written as DNA, the CDR3 is TGTGCCAGCAGCTTAGGGGCAGGCCCCAACTATGGCTACACCTTC. It yields the protein CASSLGAGPNYGYTF.